The 9 T cell receptor beta chains below were found in one sample sequenced in a study of a mutant IDH1 vaccine in newly diagnosed glioma. The time point was: baseline, week 1 (first vaccination visit). Treatment meaning: pre-vaccination baseline after standard-of-care therapy. Assay: immunoSEQ multiplex PCR; the TCRdb copy retains only in-frame clones and omits some. The repertoire holds about 51,000 clones, about 74% seen once, with approximately 1.8% in the top ten. The source was PBMCs, collected from a glioma patient treated with radiotherapy, temozolomide or both. All receptors derive from a woman between 40 and 55 years old with glioma.

The J gene is TRBJ1-2, the V gene TRBV6-1; 8 nucleotides align to TRBD1. The CDR3 covers 15 residues. V lost 5 bases and J lost 4; bases outside the gene matches: 9. The germline gives CDR1 MNHNS, CDR2 SASEGT. CDR3 in amino acids: CASSPSGGAGYGYTF. CDR3 coding DNA: TGTGCCAGCAGTCCTTCAGGGGGCGCCGGCTATGGCTACACCTTC.

The rearrangement joins TRBV5-4 to TRBJ2-5, with D possibly being TRBD2 (6 bases). The CDR3 is made up of 13 amino acids. Per germline, CDR1 SGHNT and CDR2 YYREEE (reference sequence). V gave up 6 bases and J gave up 5 bases, with 14 bases separating them. The CDR3 DNA reads TGTGCCAGCACTCGACGGGAGCAGGAGACCCAGTACTTC. It specifies CASTRREQETQYF. The full variable domain, its missing parts supplied by reference TRBV5-4 and TRBJ2-5, is ETGVTQSPTHLIKTRGQQVTLRCSSQSGHNTVSWYQQALGQGPQFIFQYYREEENGRGNFPPRFSGLQFPNYSSELNVNALELDDSALYLCASTRREQETQYFGPGTRLLVL.

V usage is TRBV6-1 and J usage is TRBJ1-5; the D gene is possibly TRBD1 (6 bases). The germline CDR1 and CDR2 sequences are MNHNS and SASEGT. The CDR3 has 15 residues. The germline V and J ends were trimmed by 2 bases and 4 bases, with 12 bases remaining between them. This CDR3 is CASSERQGRNQPQHF. The CDR3 DNA reads TGTGCCAGCAGTGAAAGGCAGGGGAGGAATCAGCCCCAGCATTTT.

The gene calls are TRBV28 and TRBJ1-4; D perhaps matches TRBD1 (5 bases). Per germline, CDR1 MDHEN and CDR2 SYDVKM. The CDR3 contains 18 residues. V lost 6 bases, J lost 7 bases, and 27 bases lay in between. The CDR3 DNA reads as TGTGCCAGCAGCCCCGTTAAGGTGGGCCTTTGGGGGGGTGAAAAACTGTTTTTT. Residues: CASSPVKVGLWGGEKLFF.

J is TRBJ2-3 and V is TRBV30; 8 nucleotides match TRBD2. The CDR3 runs to 13 residues. The germline V gene has CDR1 GTSNPN and CDR2 SVGIG (reference sequence). The ends lost 7 bases at V and 2 bases at J; junction bases unmatched: 5. The CDR3 loop is CAFSGVYTDTQYF. The CDR3 DNA reads as TGTGCCTTTAGCGGGGTCTACACAGATACGCAGTATTTT.

The chain links TRBV4-1 to TRBJ2-7; 7 bases are a match to TRBD2. The germline V gene encodes CDR1 MGHRA and CDR2 YSYEKL. This CDR3 region has 14 residues. V gave up 7 bases and J gave up 2 bases; unmatched junction bases: 8. The CDR3 nucleotides are TGCGCCAGCAATTTAAGGGAGGGGCCCTACGAGCAGTACTTC. Its translation is CASNLREGPYEQYF.

In DNA form, the CDR3 reads TGTGCCAGCAGTTATAGACCGCCAAAGTACGAGCAGTACTTC. Protein: CASSYRPPKYEQYF. V usage is TRBV2 and J usage is TRBJ2-7, with D hard to call. This CDR3 comprises 14 residues. From germline, CDR1 is SNHLY and CDR2 FYNNEI. V was cut by 5 bases and J by 4 bases, with 15 bases left in between. The whole variable domain, filled in from reference TRBV2 and TRBJ2-7, reads EPEVTQTPSHQVTQMGQEVILRCVPISNHLYFYWYRQILGQKVEFLVSFYNNEISEKSEIFDDQFSVERPDGSNFTLKIRSTKLEDSAMYFCASSYRPPKYEQYFGPGTRLTVT.

This chain connects TRBV7-8 to TRBJ2-7; 10 positions match TRBD1. The CDR3 spans 14 residues. CDR1 and CDR2 from the germline V gene are SGHVS and FQNEAQ. J was trimmed by 3 bases and V by 5 bases; bases with no gene match: 4. Written as DNA, the CDR3 is TGTGCCAGCAGCCCGAGGACAGGGGGCTACGAGCAGTACTTC. Translating it yields CASSPRTGGYEQYF.

The chain recombines TRBV18 with TRBJ1-5, with 7 positions matching TRBD1. Per the germline V gene, CDR1 is KGHSH and CDR2 is LQKENI. The ends lost 1 base at V and 7 bases at J; junction bases unmatched: 7. The CDR3 extends over 15 amino acids. The CDR3 coding sequence is TGTGCCAGCTCACCACAAGGGGGCGCGGTCCAGCCCCAGCATTTT. The encoded protein is CASSPQGGAVQPQHF.